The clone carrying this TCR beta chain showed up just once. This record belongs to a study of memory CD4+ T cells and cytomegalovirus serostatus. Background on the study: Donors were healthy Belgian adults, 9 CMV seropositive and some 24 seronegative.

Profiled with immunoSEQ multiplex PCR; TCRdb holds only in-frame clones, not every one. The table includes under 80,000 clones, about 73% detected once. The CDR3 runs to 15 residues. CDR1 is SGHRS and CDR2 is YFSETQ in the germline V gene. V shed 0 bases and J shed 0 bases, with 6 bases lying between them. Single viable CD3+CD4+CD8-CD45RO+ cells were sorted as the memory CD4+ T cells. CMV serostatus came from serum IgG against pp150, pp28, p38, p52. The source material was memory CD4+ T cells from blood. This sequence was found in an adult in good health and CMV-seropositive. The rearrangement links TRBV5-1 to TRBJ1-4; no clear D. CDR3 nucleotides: TGCGCCAGCAGCTTGGTCCAGGCAACTAATGAAAAACTGTTTTTT. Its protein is CASSLVQATNEKLFF.